These 18 T cell receptor beta chains were sequenced from one sample in a study of neurological immune-mediated disorders. TCRdb recomputed calls from the 5' RACE reads with MiXCR, one row per CDR3 protein. This repertoire shows 84,000 or so distinct CDR3 sequences, 9% to 12% found once; its top ten account for roughly 2%. The specimen sequenced was PBMCs. These receptors originate from a man in his forties in good health.

CDR3 nucleotide sequence: TGTGCCAGCAGTTGGGGACTTTTTGTGAACACCGGGGAGCTGTTTTTT. Translating it yields CASSWGLFVNTGELFF. This rearrangement joins TRBV6-5 to TRBJ2-2; maybe TRBD2 (6 bases). Trimming left V 4 bases short and J 1 base short, with 13 bases between. CDR1 is MNHEY and CDR2 is SVGAGI in the germline V gene. The CDR3 is 16 residues long.

The rearrangement joins TRBV10-3 to TRBJ1-2; 11 positions agree with TRBD1. The CDR3 covers 19 residues. Germline V lookup: CDR1 ENHRY, CDR2 SYGVKD. The V and J ends lost 4 bases and 3 bases, in that order; junction bases with no gene match: 16. DNA for the CDR3: TGTGCCATCAGTGGAGGGGAGAACAACGAGGACAGGGGGCACTATGGCTACACCTTC. This sequence encodes CAISGGENNEDRGHYGYTF.

A word on this clonotype: A clone one base away is much larger, so this may be a read error. The genes are TRBV5-4 and TRBJ2-5; no definite D call. CDR1 is SGHNT, CDR2 YYREEE, per germline (reference sequence). The CDR3 extends over 16 amino acids. Trimming took off 4 bases at V and 5 bases at J, with 21 bases between the two ends. The CDR3: CASSAQAQRGGETQYF. The DNA for the CDR3 is TGTGCCAGCAGCGCGCAGGCCCAGAGAGGCGGTGAGACCCAGTACTTC.

This clonotype was recorded at least ten times. The CDR3: CSTYRDRGLGEQFF. The CDR3 DNA reads as TGCAGTACTTACCGGGACAGGGGGCTCGGTGAGCAGTTCTTC. The chain recombines TRBV20-1 with TRBJ2-1; the match to TRBD1 covers 12 bases. The junction had 11 bases not matched to a gene; V was cut back by 8 bases and J by 9 bases. Germline CDR1 reads DFQATT; CDR2 reads SNEGSKA (reference sequence). The CDR3 has 14 amino acids.

Many counts were recorded for this clonotype. The chain employs TRBV29-1 and TRBJ2-1, with 9 bases fitting TRBD1. The J segment lost 13 bases and the V segment lost 4 bases, leaving 5 bases of the junction unmatched. The CDR3 extends over 11 amino acids. Germline lookup yields CDR1 SQVTM and CDR2 ANQGSEA. The CDR3 nucleotides are TGCAGCGTTGCCGGGACAGGGCTCCAGTTCTTC. This codes for CSVAGTGLQFF.

The genes are TRBV19 and TRBJ1-3; maybe TRBD1 (5 bases). The CDR3 is 17 residues long. Per germline, CDR1 LNHDA and CDR2 SQIVND (reference sequence). V dropped 8 bases and J dropped 1 base, with 21 bases sitting between them. The CDR3 spells CASESTGSSDSGNTIYF. In DNA, the CDR3 is TGTGCCAGTGAGTCCACAGGTTCGTCCGATTCTGGAAACACCATATATTTT. The variable domain in full, with the rest retrieved from reference TRBV19 and TRBJ1-3, is DGGITQSPKYLFRKEGQNVTLSCEQNLNHDAMYWYRQDPGQGLRLIYYSQIVNDFQKGDIAEGYSVSREKKESFPLTVTSAQKNPTAFYLCASESTGSSDSGNTIYFGEGSWLTVV.

This clonotype has a count of ten or more. This rearrangement joins TRBV12-3 or TRBV12-4 to TRBJ2-3, with D possibly matching TRBD1 (6 bases). This CDR3 contains 14 residues. Between the trimmed V and J ends, which lost 6 bases and 0 bases, there was a span of 10 bases. The CDR3 protein is CASRQGTSTDTQYF. The CDR3 DNA sequence: TGTGCCAGCAGACAGGGTACTAGCACAGATACGCAGTATTTT.

In this sample, this clonotype turned up many times. The V and J genes are TRBV7-6 and TRBJ2-5; TRBD2 aligns across 8 bases. The CDR3 totals 15 residues. The V segment lost 1 base and the J segment 4 bases; nucleotides outside the gene matches: 5. Germline V gene data show CDR1 as SGHVS and CDR2 as FNYEAQ. The chain's CDR3 is CASSLGAGGGETQYF. The DNA of the CDR3 is TGTGCCAGCAGCTTAGGGGCGGGGGGCGGAGAGACCCAGTACTTC.

This clonotype was observed many times. CDR3 sequence reads: CSAITGTENSPLHF. Here the CDR3 DNA reads TGCAGCGCGATTACCGGGACAGAGAATTCACCCCTCCACTTT. The genes are TRBV29-1 and TRBJ1-6, with 7 bases that match TRBD1. The trim removed 7 bases at V and 7 bases at J, leaving 10 bases unmatched. The CDR3 covers 14 residues. CDR1 and CDR2 (germline): SQVTM, ANQGSEA.

This clonotype was detected ten times or more. The genes are TRBV5-1 and TRBJ1-2, with a tentative D call TRBD1 (6 bases). Germline assignment: CDR1 SGHRS and CDR2 YFSETQ. With 4 bases removed from V and 0 bases from J, the gap between germline ends came to 16 bases. The CDR3 has 16 residues. CDR3 DNA sequence: TGCGCCAGCAGCCCGTCAGGGGCGGCAGCTAACTATGGCTACACCTTC. This codes for CASSPSGAAANYGYTF.

This clonotype was seen at least ten times. The rearrangement uses TRBV5-1 and TRBJ2-1; D is unresolved. Germline V CDR1 and CDR2: SGHRS, YFSETQ. The CDR3 length is 14 residues. The V end lost 6 bases, the J end lost 8 bases, and 18 bases lay between the germline ends. This chain's CDR3 is CASTRIPTSHEQFF. The CDR3 DNA is TGCGCCAGCACCCGGATACCGACGAGCCATGAGCAGTTCTTC.

This clonotype was found many times. The chain recombines TRBV7-3 with TRBJ1-6, with D perhaps matching TRBD1 (5 bases). V was trimmed by 5 bases and J by 7 bases, leaving 9 bases between them. This CDR3 is built from 13 residues. Per the germline V gene, CDR1 is SGHTA and CDR2 is FQGTGA. DNA for the CDR3: TGTGCCAGCAGCGTCGGGACGAATTCACCCCTCCACTTT. This codes for CASSVGTNSPLHF.

This clonotype was recorded many times. V gene TRBV7-2 combines with J gene TRBJ1-5, with 7 bases that match TRBD1. The trim removed 5 bases at V and 7 bases at J, leaving 5 bases unmatched. Germline lookup yields CDR1 SGHTA and CDR2 FQGNSA. The CDR3 runs 13 residues. CDR3 amino acids: CASSIQGGQPQHF. The DNA for the CDR3 is TGTGCCAGCAGCATTCAGGGGGGCCAGCCCCAGCATTTT.

This clonotype appeared many times. CDR3: CASSSNSSPLHF. CDR3 coding DNA: TGTGCCAGCAGCTCGAATTCTTCACCCCTCCACTTT. The rearrangement uses TRBV11-2 and TRBJ1-6, with unresolved D. Germline V gives CDR1 SGHAT, CDR2 FQNNGV. Trimming took 4 bases from V and 9 from J, leaving 7 bases between them. This CDR3 has 12 residues.

Ten or more counts support this clonotype. The chain is built from TRBV2 and TRBJ2-7; 7 bases fit TRBD1. This CDR3 comprises 13 residues. CDR1 and CDR2 from the germline V gene are SNHLY and FYNNEI. The trim removed 6 bases at V and 3 bases at J, leaving 5 bases unmatched. DNA for the CDR3: TGTGCCAGCAGCGCGGACAGGCGCTACGAGCAGTACTTC. It specifies CASSADRRYEQYF.

This clonotype was seen repeatedly, ten times or more. The chain joins TRBV5-1 to TRBJ2-7, with D possibly matching TRBD1 (5 bases). This CDR3 contains 16 residues. The V gene's germline CDR1 is SGHRS and CDR2 YFSETQ. V was cut by 0 bases and J by 0 bases, with 13 bases left in between. The CDR3 sequence is CASSLEGSRSSYEQYF. The CDR3 DNA is TGCGCCAGCAGCTTGGAGGGGTCAAGGAGCTCCTACGAGCAGTACTTC.

This clonotype was counted many times. DNA for the CDR3: TGCGCCAGCAGCTTCAGGACAGGGGGCTGGGTTGAAGCTTTCTTT. Translation: CASSFRTGGWVEAFF. The gene calls are TRBV5-1 and TRBJ1-1; 11 bases align to TRBD1. There are 15 residues in the CDR3. Germline trimming cut 2 bases from V and 7 bases from J; bases unmatched to any gene: 7. Per the germline V gene, CDR1 is SGHRS and CDR2 is YFSETQ.

This clonotype was seen at least ten times. The chain is built from TRBV5-1 and TRBJ2-5, with a tentative D call TRBD1 (6 bases). Looked up from germline, CDR1 is SGHRS and CDR2 is YFSETQ. The V end lost 4 bases, the J end lost 1 base, and 17 bases lay between the germline ends. The CDR3 totals 16 residues. The CDR3 is CASSPGQIAAQETQYF. The CDR3, as DNA: TGCGCCAGCAGCCCGGGACAAATCGCGGCCCAAGAGACCCAGTACTTC.